Below are 3 T cell receptor beta chains sequenced from a single sample in a study of neurological immune-mediated disorders. Each CDR3 protein gets one entry after TCRdb re-called the 5' RACE reads with MiXCR. The sample contains about 59,000 distinct CDR3 sequences, roughly 13% of which appear only once. The sample comprised PBMCs. The source is a woman aged 60-75 years with HTLV-1-associated myelopathy (HAM/TSP).

This clonotype was detected ten times or more. The rearrangement uses TRBV28 and TRBJ1-2; D perhaps matches TRBD1 (5 bases). CDR3 length equals 13 residues. Deletions cut 6 bases from V and 3 bases from J, with 11 bases between. The V gene's germline CDR1 is MDHEN and CDR2 SYDVKM. The CDR3 bases are TGTGCCAGCAGCACACAAGGGGACTATGGCTACACCTTC. This translates into CASSTQGDYGYTF.

This clonotype was counted many times. The chain employs TRBV21-1 and TRBJ1-1. TRBV21-1 is a pseudogene locus. There are 16 residues in the CDR3. Here the CDR3 reads CATNRYRQSLNTEAFF. The CDR3 DNA is TGTGCCACCAACCGCTACAGACAGAGTCTGAACACTGAAGCTTTCTTT.

This clonotype occurred a few times. This sequence joins TRBV20-1 and TRBJ2-1, with TRBD2 identical over 8 bases. The V and J ends lost 3 bases and 8 bases, in that order; junction bases with no gene match: 6. Germline V gives CDR1 DFQATT, CDR2 SNEGSKA (reference sequence). The CDR3 spans 13 residues. Here the CDR3 DNA reads TGCAGTGCTAGCGGGAGGGTCATCTATGAGCAGTTCTTC. Translation gives CSASGRVIYEQFF.